This T cell receptor beta chain was captured in a study of beta chain features in type 1 diabetes. In the case of this clone: Antigen specificity is unknown.

Losses at the gene ends were 2 bases for V and 5 bases for J; bases not matched to a gene: 9. The germline V gene has CDR1 SGDLS and CDR2 YYNGEE. The length of the CDR3 is 16 residues. General study findings and limits: A pattern of fewer insertions and more deletions at VDJ junctions was seen in type 1 diabetes patients. The study notes PCR might favor shorter templates equally in patients and controls. Patients' naive, central memory and Treg TCRB repertoires seemed closer to one another than those of healthy donors. When Type 1 diabetes patients were examined, their TCRB CDR3s proved moderately but significantly shorter in all four CD4+ subsets.

As every portion of the isolated RNA was reverse transcribed, the sequencing read expressed TCRB transcripts. Some clones are missing from TCRdb's copy, which holds only in-frame ones; the method was immunoSEQ multiplex PCR. The sample holds roughly 340,000 clones, over 9.5% seen once. Specimen: naive CD4+ T cells from blood. This receptor was identified in a young woman with type 1 diabetes. The chain is built from TRBV9 and TRBJ2-3; 9 bases agree with TRBD2. The CDR3 coding sequence is TGTGCCAGCAGCGTCGCGGTAGCGGGAGTAGGAGATACGCAGTATTTT. Translation: CASSVAVAGVGDTQYF.